This T cell receptor (beta chain) was identified during a study of T cell responses to AZD1222 COVID-19 vaccine. TCRdb's copy holds only in-frame clones and misses some; the assay was immunoSEQ multiplex PCR. The top ten clones hold 6.9% of a sample with more than 75,000 clones, roughly 86% of them seen once. V lost 1 base, J lost 4 bases, and 17 bases lay in between. CDR1 LGHNA and CDR2 YSLEER come from the germline V gene. There are 17 residues in the CDR3. The chain employs TRBV4-3 and TRBJ2-1; perhaps D is TRBD1 or TRBD2 (5 bases each). The starting material was peripheral blood, obtained 28 days after the second AZD1222 dose. The TCR comes from an adult who received the AZD1222 COVID-19 vaccine. The CDR3 nucleotides are TGCGCCAGCAGCCAAGTCTCCCCCCAGGGCGGGTACAATGAGCAGTTCTTC. Protein sequence: CASSQVSPQGGYNEQFF.